Shown below are 5 T cell receptor beta chains from a single sample sequenced in a study of OX40 agonist ivuxolimab in advanced cancers. The library was generated by the immunoSEQ multiplex PCR assay. TCRdb re-hosts the immuneACCESS table, in-frame sequences only. Its copies lack some clones; in the studies checked, an unresolved V gene accounts for under half of them, and the cause for the rest is not known. This sample holds around 46,000 clones; around 90% were observed only once. Together, the top ten hold 45% to 70% of the sample. Material: CD4+ or CD8+ T cells sorted from blood, obtained in a trial of the OX40 agonist ivuxolimab. The receptors originated from an adult with an advanced solid tumor such as melanoma, head and neck, liver or kidney cancer.

The V and J genes are TRBV4-3 and TRBJ2-7; D possibly corresponds to TRBD1 (5 bases). In germline, CDR1 is LGHNA, CDR2 YSLEER. V shed 2 bases and J shed 2 bases, with 10 bases lying between them. The length of the CDR3 is 14 residues. CDR3 sequence reads: CASSQNRYAYEQYF. The CDR3, as DNA: TGCGCCAGCAGCCAAAACAGGTATGCCTACGAGCAGTACTTC.

This sequence joins TRBV6-5 and TRBJ1-2, with D perhaps TRBD1 (5 bases). The germline CDR1 and CDR2 sequences are MNHEY and SVGAGI. Trimming removed 6 bases at V and 7 bases at J, with 12 bases between. The CDR3 loop spans 12 amino acids. The CDR3 loop is CASSGGLSGYTF. The CDR3 DNA reads as TGTGCCAGCAGCGGGGGACTGAGTGGCTACACCTTC.

This chain connects TRBV6-4 to TRBJ1-1; 8 bases agree with TRBD1. The CDR3 runs to 14 residues. The ends lost 3 bases at V and 0 bases at J; junction bases unmatched: 0. Germline lookup yields CDR1 MRHNA and CDR2 SNTAGT. CDR3 nucleotides: TGTGCCAGCAGTGAGACAGGGGTGAACACTGAAGCTTTCTTT. Translating gives CASSETGVNTEAFF.

This rearrangement joins TRBV7-9 to TRBJ2-1, with 10 bases identical to TRBD2. The CDR3 is 19 residues long. Germline V lookup: CDR1 SEHNR, CDR2 FQNEAQ (reference sequence). Germline trimming cut 5 bases from V and 10 bases from J; bases unmatched to any gene: 23. The CDR3 DNA reads as TGTGCCAGCAGCCGCAACCGAACCGGAACTAGCGGGGTCCGCGGAGAGCAGTTCTTC. This gives the protein CASSRNRTGTSGVRGEQFF.

The CDR3 is CAIGTTNTGELFF. Here the CDR3 DNA reads TGTGCCATCGGGACCACAAACACCGGGGAGCTGTTTTTT. The chain employs TRBV10-3 and TRBJ2-2; perhaps D is TRBD1 or TRBD2 (5 bases each). Germline CDR1 reads ENHRY; CDR2 reads SYGVKD. V was cut by 8 bases and J by 2 bases, with 9 bases left in between. The CDR3 contains 13 residues.